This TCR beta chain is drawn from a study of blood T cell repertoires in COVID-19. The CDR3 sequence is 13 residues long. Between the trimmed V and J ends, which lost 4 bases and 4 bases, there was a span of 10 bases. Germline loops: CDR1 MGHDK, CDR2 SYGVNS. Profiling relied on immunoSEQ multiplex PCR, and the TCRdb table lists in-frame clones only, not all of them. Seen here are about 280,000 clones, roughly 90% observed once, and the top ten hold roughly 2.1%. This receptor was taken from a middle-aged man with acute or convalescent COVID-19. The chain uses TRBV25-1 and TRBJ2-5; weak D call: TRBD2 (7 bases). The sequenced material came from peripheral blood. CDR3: CASSGGGRETQYF. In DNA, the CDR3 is TGTGCCAGCAGTGGGGGGGGCCGAGAGACCCAGTACTTC.